This entry describes one T cell receptor (beta chain). The entry originates in a study of shared clonotypes between healthy human individuals. Study context: The study used three CD4 naive, three CD4 memory, two CD8 naive and one CD8 memory plate per donor.

The length of the CDR3 is 14 residues. V gave up 7 bases and J gave up 1 base, with 12 bases separating them. From germline, CDR1 is SGDLS and CDR2 YYNGEE. In replicate PCRs of sorted subsets, approximately 210 ng DNA, approximately 30,000 T cell genomes, was used. How the authors handled the data: Filtering differed, since immunoSEQ gave only junction sequences and no quality scores. The assay was immunoSEQ multiplex PCR, and TCRdb's table has in-frame clones only and misses some. That table furnishes V, J and clone size, whereas the DNA furnished D and trimming. The repertoire has hundreds of thousands of clones, 95% to 98% of them found once; the top ten carry 0.3%. The naive CD8 subset, CD45RO-negative cells positively selected for CCR7, excluded terminally differentiated effector memory CD45RA+ cells. Free of recent acute infections or vaccinations, the donors were healthy HIV-negative adults.

This chain joins TRBV9 and TRBJ2-1; maybe TRBD2 (6 bases). The clonotype was recovered from a man aged 25-45 years in good health. Specimen: naive CD8+ T cells sorted from blood. The CDR3 protein is CASRRADSYNEQFF. The CDR3 DNA reads TGTGCCAGCCGGAGGGCAGATTCCTACAATGAGCAGTTCTTC.